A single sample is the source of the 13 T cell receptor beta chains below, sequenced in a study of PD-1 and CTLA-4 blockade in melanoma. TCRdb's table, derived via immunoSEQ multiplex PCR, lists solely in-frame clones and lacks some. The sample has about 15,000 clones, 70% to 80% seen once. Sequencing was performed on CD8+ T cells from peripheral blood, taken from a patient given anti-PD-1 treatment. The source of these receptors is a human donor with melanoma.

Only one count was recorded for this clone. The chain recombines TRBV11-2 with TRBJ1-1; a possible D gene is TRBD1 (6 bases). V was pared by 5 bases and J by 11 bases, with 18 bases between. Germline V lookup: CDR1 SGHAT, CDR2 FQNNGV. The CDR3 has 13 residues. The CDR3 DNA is TGTGCCAGCAGCCCTAGGGGGACCGGCGAGGCTTTCTTT. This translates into CASSPRGTGEAFF.

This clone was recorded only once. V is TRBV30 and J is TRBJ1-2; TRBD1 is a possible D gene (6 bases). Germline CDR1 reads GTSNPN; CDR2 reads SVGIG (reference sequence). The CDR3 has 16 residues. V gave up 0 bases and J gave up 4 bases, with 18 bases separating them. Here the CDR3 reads CAWSVWRGGSGYGYTF. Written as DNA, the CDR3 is TGTGCCTGGAGTGTTTGGAGGGGGGGCTCGGGCTATGGCTACACCTTC. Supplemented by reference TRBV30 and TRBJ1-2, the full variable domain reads SQTIHQWPATLVQPVGSPLSLECTVEGTSNPNLYWYRQAAGRGLQLLFYSVGIGQISSEVPQNLSASRPQDRQFILSSKKLLLSDSGFYLCAWSVWRGGSGYGYTFGSGTRLTVV.

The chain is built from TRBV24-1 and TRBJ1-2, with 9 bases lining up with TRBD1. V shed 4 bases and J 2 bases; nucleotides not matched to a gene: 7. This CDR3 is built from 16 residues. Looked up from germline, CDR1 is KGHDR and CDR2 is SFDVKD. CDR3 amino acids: CATSDHGQGRNYGYTF. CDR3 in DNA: TGTGCCACCAGTGACCACGGACAGGGGCGGAACTATGGCTACACCTTC.

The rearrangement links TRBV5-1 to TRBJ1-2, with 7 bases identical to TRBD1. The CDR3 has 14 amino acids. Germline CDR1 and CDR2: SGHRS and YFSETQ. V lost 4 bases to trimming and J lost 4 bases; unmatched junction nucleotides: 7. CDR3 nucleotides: TGCGCCAGCAGCCACAACCAGGGGGGCTATGGCTACACCTTC. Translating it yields CASSHNQGGYGYTF.

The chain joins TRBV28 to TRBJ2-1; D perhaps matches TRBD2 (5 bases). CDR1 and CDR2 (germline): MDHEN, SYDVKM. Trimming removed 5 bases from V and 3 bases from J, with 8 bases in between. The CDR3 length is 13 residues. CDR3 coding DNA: TGTGCCAGCAGTCCCGACTACTACAATGAGCAGTTCTTC. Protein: CASSPDYYNEQFF.

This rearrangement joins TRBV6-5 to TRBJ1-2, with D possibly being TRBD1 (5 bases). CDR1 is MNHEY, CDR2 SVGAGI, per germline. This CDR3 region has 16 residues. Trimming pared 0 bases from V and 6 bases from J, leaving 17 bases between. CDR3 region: CASSYSSSGGRDGYTF. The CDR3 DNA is TGTGCCAGCAGTTACTCGAGTTCGGGGGGGAGAGATGGCTACACCTTC.

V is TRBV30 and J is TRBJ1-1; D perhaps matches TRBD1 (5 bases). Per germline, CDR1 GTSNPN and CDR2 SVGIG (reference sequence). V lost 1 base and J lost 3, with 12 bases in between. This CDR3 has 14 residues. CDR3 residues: CAWSGDLGHTEAFF. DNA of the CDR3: TGTGCCTGGAGTGGGGACTTGGGGCACACTGAAGCTTTCTTT.

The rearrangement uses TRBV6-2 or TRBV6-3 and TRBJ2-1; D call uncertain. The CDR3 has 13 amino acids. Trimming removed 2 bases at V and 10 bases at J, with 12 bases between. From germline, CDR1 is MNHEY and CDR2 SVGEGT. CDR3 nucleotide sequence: TGTGCCAGCAGTTACGGAGACACGTCGGAGCAGTTCTTC. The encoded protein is CASSYGDTSEQFF.

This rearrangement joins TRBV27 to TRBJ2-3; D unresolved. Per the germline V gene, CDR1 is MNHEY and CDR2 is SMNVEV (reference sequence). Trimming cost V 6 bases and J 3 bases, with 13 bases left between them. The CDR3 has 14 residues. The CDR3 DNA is TGTGCCAGCAGCATCTTAGGGCCGACAGATACGCAGTATTTT. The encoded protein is CASSILGPTDTQYF.

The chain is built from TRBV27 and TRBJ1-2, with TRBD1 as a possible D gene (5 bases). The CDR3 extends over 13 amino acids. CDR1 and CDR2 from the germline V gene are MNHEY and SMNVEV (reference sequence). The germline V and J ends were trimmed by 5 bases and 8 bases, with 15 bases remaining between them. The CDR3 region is CASSTLGGEGYTF. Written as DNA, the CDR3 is TGTGCCAGCAGTACATTGGGAGGGGAAGGCTACACCTTC.

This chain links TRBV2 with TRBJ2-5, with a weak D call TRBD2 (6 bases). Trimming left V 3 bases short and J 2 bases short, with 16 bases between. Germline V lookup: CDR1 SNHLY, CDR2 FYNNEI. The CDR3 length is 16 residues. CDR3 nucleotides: TGTGCCAGCAGTGATTGGGGGGTAAGAGGACAAGAGACCCAGTACTTC. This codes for CASSDWGVRGQETQYF.

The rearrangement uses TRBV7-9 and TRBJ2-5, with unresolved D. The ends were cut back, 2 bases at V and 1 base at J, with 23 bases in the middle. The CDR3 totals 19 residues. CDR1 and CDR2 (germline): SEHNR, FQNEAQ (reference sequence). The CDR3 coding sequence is TGTGCCAGCAGCTTAATAGTAACTGTTTTAAATGTGGCCCAAGAGACCCAGTACTTC. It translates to CASSLIVTVLNVAQETQYF. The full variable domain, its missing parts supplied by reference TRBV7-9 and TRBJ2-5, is DTGVSQNPRHKITKRGQNVTFRCDPISEHNRLYWYRQTLGQGPEFLTYFQNEAQLEKSRLLSDRFSAERPKGSFSTLEIQRTEQGDSAMYLCASSLIVTVLNVAQETQYFGPGTRLLVL.

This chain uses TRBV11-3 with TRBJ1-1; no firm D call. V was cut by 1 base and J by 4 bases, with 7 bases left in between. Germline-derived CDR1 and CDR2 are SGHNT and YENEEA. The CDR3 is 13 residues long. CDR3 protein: CASSLAFGTEAFF. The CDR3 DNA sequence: TGTGCCAGCAGCTTAGCGTTCGGCACTGAAGCTTTCTTT.